The text below deals with one TCR beta chain. Its antigen is undetermined. Healthy Caucasians from Russia aged about 6 to 90 served as donors. The CDR3 spans 9 residues. The V gene lost 9 bases and the J gene lost 7 bases, with 7 bases spanning the gap. From germline, CDR1 is SNHLY and CDR2 FYNNEI. It was with a sample-barcoded 5' primer and a J-beta primer mix that a second PCR of roughly 6 to 12 cycles was run. Unique molecular identifiers of 12 random nucleotides labeled each cDNA. TCRdb reanalysed the 5' RACE reads using MiXCR and keeps one entry per CDR3 protein. In the table there are roughly 900,000 distinct CDR3 sequences, 48% of which are singletons. This specimen belongs to a study of blood T cells in healthy people across ages. Study results and limitations: Strong correlation was found linking TCR beta diversity to naive T cell percentage. Unsorted PBMCs ruled out conclusive naive versus antigen-experienced comparison.

The TCR comes from a man aged 25 to 40 in good health. What was sequenced was blood. The gene calls are TRBV2 and TRBJ2-7; TRBD1 might be the D (5 bases). CDR3 loop: CARDNEQYF. The CDR3 region has the DNA TGTGCCAGGGACAATGAGCAGTACTTC.